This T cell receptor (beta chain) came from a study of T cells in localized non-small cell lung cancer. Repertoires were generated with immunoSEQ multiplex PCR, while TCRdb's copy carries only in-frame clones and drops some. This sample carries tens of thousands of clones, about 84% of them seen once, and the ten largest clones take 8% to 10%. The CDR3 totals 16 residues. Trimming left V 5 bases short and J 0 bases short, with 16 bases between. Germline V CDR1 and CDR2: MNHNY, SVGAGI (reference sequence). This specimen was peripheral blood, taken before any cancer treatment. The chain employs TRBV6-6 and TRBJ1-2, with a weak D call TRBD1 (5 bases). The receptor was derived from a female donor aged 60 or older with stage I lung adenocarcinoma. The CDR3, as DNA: TGTGCCAGCAGTCAAATATACAGGACCACTAACTATGGCTACACCTTC. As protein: CASSQIYRTTNYGYTF.